The 6 T cell receptor beta chains given below trace back to one sample, sequenced in a study of T cells in localized non-small cell lung cancer. Some clones are missing from TCRdb's copy, which holds only in-frame ones; the method was immunoSEQ multiplex PCR. The sample includes around 41,000 clones, about 86% of them seen just once. The sample here was peripheral blood, taken before any cancer treatment. These receptors all come from a man aged 40 to 70 with stage I lung adenocarcinoma.

J is TRBJ2-1 and V is TRBV7-8, with 8 nucleotides matching TRBD2. Germline CDR1 SGHVS, CDR2 FQNEAQ. The junction had 14 bases not matched to a gene; V was cut back by 0 bases and J by 10 bases. This CDR3 region has 17 residues. CDR3 DNA sequence: TGTGCCAGCAGCTTAGCGCGAATCGGAATTTTAGCGGGAGAGCAGTTCTTC. Its protein is CASSLARIGILAGEQFF.

The rearrangement uses TRBV29-1 and TRBJ1-1, with a possible D match to TRBD1 (5 bases). The CDR3 runs to 13 residues. Germline V lookup: CDR1 SQVTM, CDR2 ANQGSEA. V lost 5 bases to trimming and J lost 5 bases, with 15 bases between them. CDR3 nucleotide sequence: TGCAGCGTTAGTACCTTGGGGGATACTGAAGCTTTCTTT. Its protein is CSVSTLGDTEAFF.

The chain uses TRBV7-3 and TRBJ2-3; the D gene could be TRBD1 or TRBD2 (6 bases each). The length of the CDR3 is 15 residues. The V end was cut by 2 bases, the J end by 4 bases, with 13 bases between. Germline values: CDR1 SGHTA, CDR2 FQGTGA. The CDR3 here is CASSLEQGGADTQYF. The CDR3 coding sequence is TGTGCCAGCAGCTTAGAACAGGGAGGTGCAGATACGCAGTATTTT.

The CDR3 spells CAWTPGLAGTDTQYF. DNA of the CDR3: TGTGCCTGGACTCCGGGACTAGCGGGAACAGATACGCAGTATTTT. The chain couples TRBV30 to TRBJ2-3; 13 nucleotides line up with TRBD2. CDR1 and CDR2 from the germline V gene are GTSNPN and SVGIG (reference sequence). The CDR3 consists of 15 residues. Unmatched junction bases numbered 4, after V lost 4 bases and J lost 3 bases.

The chain couples TRBV6-5 to TRBJ2-7, with D tentatively TRBD1 or TRBD2 (5 bases each). Trimming pared 5 bases from V and 0 bases from J, leaving 11 bases between. The germline CDR1 and CDR2 sequences are MNHEY and SVGAGI. The CDR3 sequence is 14 residues long. The CDR3 DNA reads as TGTGCCAGCAGTGAACTCGGGACCTCCTACGAGCAGTACTTC. It yields the protein CASSELGTSYEQYF.

The gene calls are TRBV6-9 and TRBJ1-2, with D possibly TRBD1 on 5 matching bases. With 5 bases removed from V and 2 bases from J, the gap between germline ends came to 9 bases. This CDR3 is 13 amino acids long. Germline values: CDR1 MNHGY, CDR2 SVAAGI. CDR3 nucleotides: TGTGCCAGCAGTACGACAGAGAACTATGGCTACACCTTC. Translated, it gives CASSTTENYGYTF.